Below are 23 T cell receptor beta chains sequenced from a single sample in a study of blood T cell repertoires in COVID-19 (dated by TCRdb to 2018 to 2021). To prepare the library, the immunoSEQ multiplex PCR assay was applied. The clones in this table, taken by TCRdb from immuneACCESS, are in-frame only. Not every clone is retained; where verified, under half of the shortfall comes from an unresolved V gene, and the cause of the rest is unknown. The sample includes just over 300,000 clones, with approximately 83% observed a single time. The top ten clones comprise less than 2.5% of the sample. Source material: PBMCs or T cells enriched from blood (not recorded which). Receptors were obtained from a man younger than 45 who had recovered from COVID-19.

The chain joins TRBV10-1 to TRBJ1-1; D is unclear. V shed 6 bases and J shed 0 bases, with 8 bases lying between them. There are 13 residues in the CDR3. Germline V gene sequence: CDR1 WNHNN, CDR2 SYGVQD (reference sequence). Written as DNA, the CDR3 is TGCGCCAGCAGCACAGATTTGAACACTGAAGCTTTCTTT. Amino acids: CASSTDLNTEAFF.

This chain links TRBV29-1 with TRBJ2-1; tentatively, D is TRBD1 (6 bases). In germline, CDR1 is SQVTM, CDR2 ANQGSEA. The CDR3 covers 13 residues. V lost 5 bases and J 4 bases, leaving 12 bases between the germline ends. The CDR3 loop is CSVRDRPYNEQFF. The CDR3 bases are TGCAGCGTTCGAGACAGGCCTTACAATGAGCAGTTCTTC.

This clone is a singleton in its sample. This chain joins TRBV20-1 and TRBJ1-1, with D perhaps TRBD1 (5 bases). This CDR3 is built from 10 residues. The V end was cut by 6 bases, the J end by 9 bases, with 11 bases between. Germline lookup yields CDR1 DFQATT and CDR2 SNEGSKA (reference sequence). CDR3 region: CSAIQVKAFF. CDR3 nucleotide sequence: TGCAGTGCCATACAGGTCAAAGCTTTCTTT.

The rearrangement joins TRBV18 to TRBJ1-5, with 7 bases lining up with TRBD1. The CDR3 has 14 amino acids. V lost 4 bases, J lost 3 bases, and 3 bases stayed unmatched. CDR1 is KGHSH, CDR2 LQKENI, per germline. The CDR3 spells CASSRDRDNQPQHF. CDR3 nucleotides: TGTGCCAGCTCACGCGACAGGGACAATCAGCCCCAGCATTTT.

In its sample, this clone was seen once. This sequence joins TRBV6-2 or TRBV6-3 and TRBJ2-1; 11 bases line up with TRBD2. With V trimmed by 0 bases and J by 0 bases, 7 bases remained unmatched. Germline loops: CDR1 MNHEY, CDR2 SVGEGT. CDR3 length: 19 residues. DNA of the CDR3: TGTGCCAGCAGTTACTCGCTAGCGGGGGGCTTAAGCTCCTACAATGAGCAGTTCTTC. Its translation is CASSYSLAGGLSSYNEQFF.

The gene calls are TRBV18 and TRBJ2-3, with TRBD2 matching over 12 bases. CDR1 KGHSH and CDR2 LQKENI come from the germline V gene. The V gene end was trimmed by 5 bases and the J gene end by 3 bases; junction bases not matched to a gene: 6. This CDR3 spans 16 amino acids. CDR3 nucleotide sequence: TGTGCCAGCTCATCCCTAGCGGGGGGGCCAACAGATACGCAGTATTTT. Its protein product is CASSSLAGGPTDTQYF.

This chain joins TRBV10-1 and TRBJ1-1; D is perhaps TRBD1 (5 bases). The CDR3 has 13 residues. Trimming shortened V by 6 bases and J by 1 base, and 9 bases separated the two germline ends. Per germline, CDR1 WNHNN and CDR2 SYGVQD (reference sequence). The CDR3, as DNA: TGCGCCAGCAGAGCGACAGCGAACACTGAAGCTTTCTTT. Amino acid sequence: CASRATANTEAFF.

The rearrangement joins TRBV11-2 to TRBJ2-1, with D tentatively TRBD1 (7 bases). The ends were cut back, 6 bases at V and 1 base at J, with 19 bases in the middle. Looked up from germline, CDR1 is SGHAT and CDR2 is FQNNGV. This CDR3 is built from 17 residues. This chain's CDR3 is CASSQRQGGGSYNEQFF. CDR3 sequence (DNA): TGTGCCAGCAGTCAAAGACAGGGTGGGGGGTCCTACAATGAGCAGTTCTTC.

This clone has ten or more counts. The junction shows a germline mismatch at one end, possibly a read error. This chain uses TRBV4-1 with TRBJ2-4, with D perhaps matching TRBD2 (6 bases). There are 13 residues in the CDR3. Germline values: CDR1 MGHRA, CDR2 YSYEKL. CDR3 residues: CASSQDNVGRTHF. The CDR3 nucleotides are TGCGCCAGCAGCCAAGATAATGTGGGGAGGACGCACTTC.

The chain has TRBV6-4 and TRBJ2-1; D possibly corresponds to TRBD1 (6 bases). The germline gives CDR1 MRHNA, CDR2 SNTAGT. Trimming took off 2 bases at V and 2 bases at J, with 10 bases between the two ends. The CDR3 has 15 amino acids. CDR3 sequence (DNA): TGTGCCAGCAGTGACGGTCAGGGGCCCTACAATGAGCAGTTCTTC. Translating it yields CASSDGQGPYNEQFF.

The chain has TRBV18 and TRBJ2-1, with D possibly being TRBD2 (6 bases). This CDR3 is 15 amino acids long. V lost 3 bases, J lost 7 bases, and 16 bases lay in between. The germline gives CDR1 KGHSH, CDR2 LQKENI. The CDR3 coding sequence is TGTGCCAGCTCACCTCGGGACTCCGACAAGAATGAGCAGTTCTTC. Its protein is CASSPRDSDKNEQFF.

CDR3: CASSLRGRVDEKLFF. CDR3 DNA sequence: TGTGCCAGCAGTTTAAGGGGCAGGGTGGATGAAAAACTGTTTTTT. The J gene is TRBJ1-4, the V gene TRBV27, with D maybe TRBD1 (5 bases). In germline, CDR1 is MNHEY, CDR2 SMNVEV (reference sequence). The CDR3 is 15 residues long. V lost 2 bases and J lost 6, with 13 bases in between.

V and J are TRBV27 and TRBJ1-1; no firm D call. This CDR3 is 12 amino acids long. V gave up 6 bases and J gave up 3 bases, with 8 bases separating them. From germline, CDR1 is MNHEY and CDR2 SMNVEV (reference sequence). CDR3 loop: CASRNEYTEAFF. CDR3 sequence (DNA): TGTGCCAGCAGGAACGAGTACACTGAAGCTTTCTTT.

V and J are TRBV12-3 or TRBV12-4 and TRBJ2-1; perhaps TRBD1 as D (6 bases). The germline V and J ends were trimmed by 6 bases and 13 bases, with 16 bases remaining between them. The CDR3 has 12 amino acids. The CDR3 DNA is TGTGCCAGCAGCACACGAGTTGGGACACAGTTCTTC. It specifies CASSTRVGTQFF.

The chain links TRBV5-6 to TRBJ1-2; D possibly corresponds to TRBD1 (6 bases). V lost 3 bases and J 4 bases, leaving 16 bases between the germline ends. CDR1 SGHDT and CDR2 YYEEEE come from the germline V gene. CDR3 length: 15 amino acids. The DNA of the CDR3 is TGTGCCAGCAGCTCATCCGACAGGCTCGCCTATGGCTACACCTTC. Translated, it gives CASSSSDRLAYGYTF.

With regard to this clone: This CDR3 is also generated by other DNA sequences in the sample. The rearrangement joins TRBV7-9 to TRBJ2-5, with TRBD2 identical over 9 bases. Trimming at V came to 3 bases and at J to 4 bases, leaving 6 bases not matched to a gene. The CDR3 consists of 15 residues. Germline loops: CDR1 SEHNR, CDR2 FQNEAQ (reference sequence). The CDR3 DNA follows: TGTGCCAGCAGCTTGACTAGCGGTGGTGGAGAGACCCAGTACTTC. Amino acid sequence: CASSLTSGGGETQYF.

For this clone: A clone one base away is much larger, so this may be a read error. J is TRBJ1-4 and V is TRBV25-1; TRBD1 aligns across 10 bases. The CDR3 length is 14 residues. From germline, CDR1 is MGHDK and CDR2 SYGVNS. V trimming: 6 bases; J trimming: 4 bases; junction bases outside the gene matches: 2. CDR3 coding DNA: TGTGCCAGCAGATGGGACAGGGGTAATGAAAAACTGTTTTTT. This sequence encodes CASRWDRGNEKLFF.

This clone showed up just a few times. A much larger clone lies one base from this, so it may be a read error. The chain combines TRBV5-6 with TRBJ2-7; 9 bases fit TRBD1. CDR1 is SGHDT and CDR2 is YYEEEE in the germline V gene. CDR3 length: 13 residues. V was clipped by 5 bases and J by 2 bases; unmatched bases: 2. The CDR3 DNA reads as TGTGCCAGCAGTCGACAGGGGGCCTACGAGCAGTACTTC. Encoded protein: CASSRQGAYEQYF.

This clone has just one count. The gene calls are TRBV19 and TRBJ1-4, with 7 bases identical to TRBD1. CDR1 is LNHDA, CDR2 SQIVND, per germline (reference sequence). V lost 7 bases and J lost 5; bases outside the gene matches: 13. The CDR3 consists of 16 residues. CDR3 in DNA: TGTGCCAGTACGGACAGGTACTTAGGAGGGAATGAAAAACTGTTTTTT. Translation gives CASTDRYLGGNEKLFF. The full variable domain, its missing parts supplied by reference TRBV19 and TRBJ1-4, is DGGITQSPKYLFRKEGQNVTLSCEQNLNHDAMYWYRQDPGQGLRLIYYSQIVNDFQKGDIAEGYSVSREKKESFPLTVTSAQKNPTAFYLCASTDRYLGGNEKLFFGSGTQLSVL.

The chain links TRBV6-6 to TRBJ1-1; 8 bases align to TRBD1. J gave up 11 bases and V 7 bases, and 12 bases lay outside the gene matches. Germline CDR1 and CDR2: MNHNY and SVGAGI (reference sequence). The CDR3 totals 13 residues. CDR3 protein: CASIGQGARGAFF. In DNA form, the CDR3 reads TGTGCCAGCATCGGCCAGGGGGCACGAGGGGCTTTCTTT.

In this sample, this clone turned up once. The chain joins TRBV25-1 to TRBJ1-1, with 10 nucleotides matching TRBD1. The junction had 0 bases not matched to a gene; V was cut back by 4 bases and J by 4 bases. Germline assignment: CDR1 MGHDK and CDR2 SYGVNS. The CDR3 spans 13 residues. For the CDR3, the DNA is TGTGCCAGCAGTGGACAGGGGGCCACTGAAGCTTTCTTT. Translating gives CASSGQGATEAFF.

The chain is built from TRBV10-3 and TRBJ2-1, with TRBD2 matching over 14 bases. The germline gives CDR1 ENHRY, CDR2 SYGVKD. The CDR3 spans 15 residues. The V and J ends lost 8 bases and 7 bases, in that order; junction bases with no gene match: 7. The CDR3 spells CAIAGLAGGGNEQFF. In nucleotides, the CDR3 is TGTGCCATCGCAGGACTAGCGGGGGGAGGTAATGAGCAGTTCTTC.

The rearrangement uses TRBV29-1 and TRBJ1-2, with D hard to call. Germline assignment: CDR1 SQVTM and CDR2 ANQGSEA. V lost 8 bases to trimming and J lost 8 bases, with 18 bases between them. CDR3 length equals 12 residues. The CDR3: CSTWSPARGYTF. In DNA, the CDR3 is TGCAGCACTTGGTCCCCAGCTAGAGGCTACACCTTC. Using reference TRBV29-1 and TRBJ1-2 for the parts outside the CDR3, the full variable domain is SAVISQKPSRDICQRGTSLTIQCQVDSQVTMMFWYRQQPGQSLTLIATANQGSEATYESGFVIDKFPISRPNLTFSTLTVSNMSPEDSSIYLCSTWSPARGYTFGSGTRLTVV.